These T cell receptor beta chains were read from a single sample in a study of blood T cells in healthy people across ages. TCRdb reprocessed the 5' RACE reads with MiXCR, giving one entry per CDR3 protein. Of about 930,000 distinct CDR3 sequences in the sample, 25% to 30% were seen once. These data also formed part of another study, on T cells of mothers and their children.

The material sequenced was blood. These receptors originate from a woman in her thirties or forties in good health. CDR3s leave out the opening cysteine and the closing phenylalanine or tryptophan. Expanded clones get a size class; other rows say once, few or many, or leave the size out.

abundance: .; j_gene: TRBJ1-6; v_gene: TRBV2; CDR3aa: ASSGQVNNSPLH
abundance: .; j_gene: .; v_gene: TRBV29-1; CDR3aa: SVGGGIYEQY
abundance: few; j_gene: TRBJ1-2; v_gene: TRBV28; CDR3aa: ASSSQGRHGYT
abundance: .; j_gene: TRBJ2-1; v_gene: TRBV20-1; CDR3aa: SAVVRSSNNEQF
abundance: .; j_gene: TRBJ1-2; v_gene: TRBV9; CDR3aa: ASSASTDRVIGGYT
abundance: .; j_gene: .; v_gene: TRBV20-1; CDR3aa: SARGGSRGGQETQF
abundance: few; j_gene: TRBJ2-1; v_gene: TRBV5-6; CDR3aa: ASSPGQYSYNEQF
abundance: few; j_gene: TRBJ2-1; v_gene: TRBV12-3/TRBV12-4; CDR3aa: ASSFPGRGVNEQF
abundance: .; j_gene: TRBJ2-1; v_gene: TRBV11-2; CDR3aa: ASSLDSGFVGNEQF
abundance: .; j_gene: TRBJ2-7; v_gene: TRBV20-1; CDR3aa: SLASDRVEQY
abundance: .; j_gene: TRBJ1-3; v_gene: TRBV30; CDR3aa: AWILSGNTIY
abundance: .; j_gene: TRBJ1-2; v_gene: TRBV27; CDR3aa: ASWTVAYGYT
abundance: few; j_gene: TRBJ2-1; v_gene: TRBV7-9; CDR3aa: ASSLATGPTHEQF
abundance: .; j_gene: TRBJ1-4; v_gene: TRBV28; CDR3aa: ASSLWESGGADEKLF
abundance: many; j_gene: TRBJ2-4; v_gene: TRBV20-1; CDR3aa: SASPDRVNIQY
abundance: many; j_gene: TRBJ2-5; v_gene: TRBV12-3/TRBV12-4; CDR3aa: ASSLAERGQETQY
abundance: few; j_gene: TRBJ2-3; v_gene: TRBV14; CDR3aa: VSSPRLAGGRRADTQY
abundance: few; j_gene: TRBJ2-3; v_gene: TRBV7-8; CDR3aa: ASSAQGISTDTQY
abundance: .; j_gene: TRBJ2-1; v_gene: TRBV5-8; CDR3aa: ASKLGRDNEQF
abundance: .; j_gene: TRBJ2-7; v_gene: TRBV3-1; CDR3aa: ASSQELSSYEQY
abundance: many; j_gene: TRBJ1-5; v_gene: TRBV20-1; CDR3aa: SAPRPILGSNQPQH
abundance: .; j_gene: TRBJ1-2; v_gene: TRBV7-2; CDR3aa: AGSLPGGVDYGYT
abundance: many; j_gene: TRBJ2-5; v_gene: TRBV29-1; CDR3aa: SVASGGSSQETQY
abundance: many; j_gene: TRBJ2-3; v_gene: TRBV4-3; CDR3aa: ASSQMAGIDTQY
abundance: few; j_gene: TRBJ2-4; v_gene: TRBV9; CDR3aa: ASSVGGGRNIQY
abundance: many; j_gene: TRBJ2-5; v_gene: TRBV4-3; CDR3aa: ASSQGVGGRETQY
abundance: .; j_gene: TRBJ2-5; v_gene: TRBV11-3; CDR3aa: ASSLGNRDRQY
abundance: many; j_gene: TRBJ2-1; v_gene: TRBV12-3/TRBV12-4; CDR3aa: ASRSLGNEQF
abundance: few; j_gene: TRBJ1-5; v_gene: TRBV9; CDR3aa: ASSVGEGANQPQH
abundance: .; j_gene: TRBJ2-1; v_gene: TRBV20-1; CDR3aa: SARLAGTLNEQF
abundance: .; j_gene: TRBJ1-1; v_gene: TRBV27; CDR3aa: ASTGGGRTEAF
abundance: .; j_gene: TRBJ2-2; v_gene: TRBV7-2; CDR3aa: ASQGGVGELF
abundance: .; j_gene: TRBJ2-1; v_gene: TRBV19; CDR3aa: ASRGGDSSSYNEQF
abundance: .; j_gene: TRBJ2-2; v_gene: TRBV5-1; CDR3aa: ASSLSINTGELF
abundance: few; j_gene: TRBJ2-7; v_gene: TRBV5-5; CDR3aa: ASSYNMYEQY
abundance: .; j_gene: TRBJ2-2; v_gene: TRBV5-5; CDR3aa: ASLRRANTGELF
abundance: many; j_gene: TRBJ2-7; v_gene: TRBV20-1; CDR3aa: SARRTGGTEQY
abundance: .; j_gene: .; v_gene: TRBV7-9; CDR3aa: ASSSPGDWGDFYNEQY
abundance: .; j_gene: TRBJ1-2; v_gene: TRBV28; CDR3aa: ASSSQTGYT
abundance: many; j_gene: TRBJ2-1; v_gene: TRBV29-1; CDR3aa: SVAGGVEQF
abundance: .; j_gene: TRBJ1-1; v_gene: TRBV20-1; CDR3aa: SARDQGRGNTEAF
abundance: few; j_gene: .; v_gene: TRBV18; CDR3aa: ASYSGTGGAYEQY
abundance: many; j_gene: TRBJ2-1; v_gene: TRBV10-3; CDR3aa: AISEGEYNEQF
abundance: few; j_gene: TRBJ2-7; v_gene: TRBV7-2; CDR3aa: VSSLVAGFHEQY
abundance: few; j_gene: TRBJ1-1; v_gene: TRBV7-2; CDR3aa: ASIQGPSGTEAF
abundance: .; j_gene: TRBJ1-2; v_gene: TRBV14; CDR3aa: ASSQVQGRGYT
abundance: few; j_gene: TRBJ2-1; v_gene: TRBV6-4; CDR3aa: ASSDSSSGGAWEQF
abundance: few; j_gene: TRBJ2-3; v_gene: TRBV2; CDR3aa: ASRVTGGVGDTQY